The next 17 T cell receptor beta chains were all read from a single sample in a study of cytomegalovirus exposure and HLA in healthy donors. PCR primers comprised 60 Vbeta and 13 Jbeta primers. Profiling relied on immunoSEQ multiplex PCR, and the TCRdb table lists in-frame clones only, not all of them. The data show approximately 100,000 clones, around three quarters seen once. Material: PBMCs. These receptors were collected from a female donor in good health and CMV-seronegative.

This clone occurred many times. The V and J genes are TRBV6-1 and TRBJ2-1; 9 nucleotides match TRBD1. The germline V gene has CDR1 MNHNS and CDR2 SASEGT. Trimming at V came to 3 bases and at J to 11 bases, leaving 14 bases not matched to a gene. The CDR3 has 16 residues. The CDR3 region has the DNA TGTGCCAGCAGTGACAGAAACCGGGACAGGGTATTCCAGCAGTTCTTC. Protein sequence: CASSDRNRDRVFQQFF.

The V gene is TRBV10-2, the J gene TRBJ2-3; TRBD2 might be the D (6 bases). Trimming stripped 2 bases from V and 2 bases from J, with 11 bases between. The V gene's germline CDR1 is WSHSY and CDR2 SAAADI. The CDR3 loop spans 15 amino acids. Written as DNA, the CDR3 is TGCGCCAGCAGTGAGAACAGCGGGCCCACAGATACGCAGTATTTT. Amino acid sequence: CASSENSGPTDTQYF.

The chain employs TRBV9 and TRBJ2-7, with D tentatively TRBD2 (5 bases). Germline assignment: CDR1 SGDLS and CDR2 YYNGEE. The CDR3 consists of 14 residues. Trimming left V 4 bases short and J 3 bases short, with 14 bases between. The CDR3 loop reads CASSPEIGDYEQYF. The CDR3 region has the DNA TGTGCCAGCAGCCCAGAGATCGGGGACTACGAGCAGTACTTC.

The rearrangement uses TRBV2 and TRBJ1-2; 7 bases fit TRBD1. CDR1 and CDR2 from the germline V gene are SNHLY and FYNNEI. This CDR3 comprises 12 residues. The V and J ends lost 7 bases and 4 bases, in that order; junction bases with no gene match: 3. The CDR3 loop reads CASKGQLYGYTF. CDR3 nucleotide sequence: TGTGCCAGCAAGGGACAGCTCTATGGCTACACCTTC.

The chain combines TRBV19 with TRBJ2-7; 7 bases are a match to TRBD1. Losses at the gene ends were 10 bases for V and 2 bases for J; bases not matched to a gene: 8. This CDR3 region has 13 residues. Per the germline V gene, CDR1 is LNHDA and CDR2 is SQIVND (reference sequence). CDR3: CATDHRGAYEQYF. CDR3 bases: TGTGCCACCGACCACAGGGGCGCCTACGAGCAGTACTTC.

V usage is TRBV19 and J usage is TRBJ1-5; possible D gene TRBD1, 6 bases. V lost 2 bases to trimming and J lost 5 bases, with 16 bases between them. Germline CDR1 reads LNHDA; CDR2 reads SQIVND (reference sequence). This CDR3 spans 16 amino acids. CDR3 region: CASSINQPGDHQPQHF. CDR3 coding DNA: TGTGCCAGTAGTATAAACCAGCCAGGGGATCATCAGCCCCAGCATTTT.

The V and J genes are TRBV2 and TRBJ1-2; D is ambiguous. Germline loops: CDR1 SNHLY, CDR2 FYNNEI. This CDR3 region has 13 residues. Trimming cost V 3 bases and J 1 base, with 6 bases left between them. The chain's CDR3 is CASSDRLNYGYTF. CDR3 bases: TGTGCCAGCAGTGACAGGCTTAACTATGGCTACACCTTC.

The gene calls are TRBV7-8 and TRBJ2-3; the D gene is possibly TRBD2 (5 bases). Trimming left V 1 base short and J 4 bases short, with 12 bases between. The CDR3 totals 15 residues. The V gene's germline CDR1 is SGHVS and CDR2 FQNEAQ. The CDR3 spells CASSLETRTSDTQYF. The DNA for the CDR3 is TGTGCCAGCAGCTTAGAAACTAGGACCTCAGATACGCAGTATTTT.

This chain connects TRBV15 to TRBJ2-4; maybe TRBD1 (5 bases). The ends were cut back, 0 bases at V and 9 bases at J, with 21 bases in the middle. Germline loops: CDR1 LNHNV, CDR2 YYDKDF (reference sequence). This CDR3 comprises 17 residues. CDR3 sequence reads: CATSREFQGGGKAIQYF. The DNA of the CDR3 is TGTGCCACCAGCAGAGAATTCCAGGGCGGTGGTAAGGCCATTCAGTACTTC.

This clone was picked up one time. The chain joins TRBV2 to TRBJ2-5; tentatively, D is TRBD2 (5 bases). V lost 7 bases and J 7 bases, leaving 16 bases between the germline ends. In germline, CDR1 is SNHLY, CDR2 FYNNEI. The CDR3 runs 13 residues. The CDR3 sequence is CASIRAGEGTQYF. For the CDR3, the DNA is TGTGCCAGCATACGTGCAGGCGAGGGGACCCAGTACTTC.

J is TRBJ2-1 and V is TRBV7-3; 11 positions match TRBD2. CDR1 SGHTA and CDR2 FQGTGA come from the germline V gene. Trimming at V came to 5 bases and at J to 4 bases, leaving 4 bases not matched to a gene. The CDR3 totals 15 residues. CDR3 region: CASSAGLAEYNEQFF. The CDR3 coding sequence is TGTGCCAGCAGCGCGGGACTAGCGGAATACAATGAGCAGTTCTTC.

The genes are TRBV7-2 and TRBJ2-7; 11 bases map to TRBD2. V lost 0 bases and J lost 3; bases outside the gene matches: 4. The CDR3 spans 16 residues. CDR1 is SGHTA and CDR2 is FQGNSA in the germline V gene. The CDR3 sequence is CASSLAGLAVNYEQYF. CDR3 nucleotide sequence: TGTGCCAGCAGCTTAGCGGGACTAGCGGTGAACTACGAGCAGTACTTC.

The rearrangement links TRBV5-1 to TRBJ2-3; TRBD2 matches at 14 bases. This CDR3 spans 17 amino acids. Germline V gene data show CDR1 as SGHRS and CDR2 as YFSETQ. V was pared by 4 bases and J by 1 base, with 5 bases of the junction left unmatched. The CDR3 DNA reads TGCGCCAGCAGCGGAGGACTAGCGGGGGGCCGCACAGATACGCAGTATTTT. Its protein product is CASSGGLAGGRTDTQYF. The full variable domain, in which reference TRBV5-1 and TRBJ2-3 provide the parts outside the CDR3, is KAGVTQTPRYLIKTRGQQVTLSCSPISGHRSVSWYQQTPGQGLQFLFEYFSETQRNKGNFPGRFSGRQFSNSRSEMNVSTLELGDSALYLCASSGGLAGGRTDTQYFGPGTRLTVL.

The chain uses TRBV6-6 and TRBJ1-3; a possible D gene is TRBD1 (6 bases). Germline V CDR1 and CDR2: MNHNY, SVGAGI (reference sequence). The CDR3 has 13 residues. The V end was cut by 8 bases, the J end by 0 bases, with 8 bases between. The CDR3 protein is CASQQGSGNTIYF. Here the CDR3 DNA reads TGTGCCAGCCAACAGGGCTCTGGAAACACCATATATTTT.

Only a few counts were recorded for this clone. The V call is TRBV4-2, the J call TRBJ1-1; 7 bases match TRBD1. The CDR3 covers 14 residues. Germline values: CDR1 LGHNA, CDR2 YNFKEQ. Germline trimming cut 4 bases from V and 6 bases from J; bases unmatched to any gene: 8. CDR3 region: CASSPRGTDAEAFF. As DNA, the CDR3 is TGTGCCAGCAGCCCTCGGGGGACAGACGCTGAAGCTTTCTTT.

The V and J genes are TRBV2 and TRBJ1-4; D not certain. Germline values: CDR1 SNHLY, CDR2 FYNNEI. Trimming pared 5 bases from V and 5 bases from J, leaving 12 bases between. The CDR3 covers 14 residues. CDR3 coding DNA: TGTGCCAGCAGTATCTTGCAGCGGAATGAAAAACTGTTTTTT. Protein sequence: CASSILQRNEKLFF.

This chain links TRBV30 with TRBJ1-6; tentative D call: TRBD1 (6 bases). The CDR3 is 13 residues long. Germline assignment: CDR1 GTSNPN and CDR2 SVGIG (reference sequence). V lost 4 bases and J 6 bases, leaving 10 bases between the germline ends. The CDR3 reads CAWISQGNSPLHF. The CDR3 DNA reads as TGTGCCTGGATTTCACAGGGTAATTCACCCCTCCACTTT. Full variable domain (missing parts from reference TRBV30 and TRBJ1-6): SQTIHQWPATLVQPVGSPLSLECTVEGTSNPNLYWYRQAAGRGLQLLFYSVGIGQISSEVPQNLSASRPQDRQFILSSKKLLLSDSGFYLCAWISQGNSPLHFGNGTRLTVT.